This T cell receptor beta chain was observed in a study of beta chain features in type 1 diabetes. Comment on this clone: The antigen remains undetermined.

Study findings and constraints: Patients with type 1 diabetes showed fewer VDJ junction insertions and more deletions. Type 1 diabetes patients had TCRB CDR3s that were shorter (moderately but significantly so) in all four CD4+ subsets.

Since all of the isolated RNA was reverse transcribed, expressed TCRB transcripts were what got sequenced. Sequenced by immunoSEQ multiplex PCR; TCRdb stores in-frame clones only, minus some. Seen here are 53,000 or so clones, 50% to 75% observed once, and the top ten hold under 0.35%. The CDR3 spans 15 residues. Germline CDR1 reads SGHRS; CDR2 reads YFSETQ. Trimming removed 4 bases at V and 5 bases at J, with 18 bases between. One heparinised draw, averaging about 116 mL, was taken per donor. The source of this sequence is a woman under 40 with type 1 diabetes. Sequencing was performed on stem cell memory CD4+ T cells from blood. The chain uses TRBV5-1 and TRBJ2-5; a weak D match, TRBD1 (6 bases). In nucleotides, the CDR3 is TGCGCCAGCAGCGCGCTCAGGGGTACGAGCGAGACCCAGTACTTC. Protein product: CASSALRGTSETQYF.